The TCR beta chain under discussion was sequenced for a study of T cell repertoires in cytomegalovirus infection. Study overall: A matching HLA type, together with CMV infection, was signaled by public TCR beta signatures.

The J segment lost 5 bases and the V segment lost 3 bases, leaving 8 bases of the junction unmatched. Looked up from germline, CDR1 is SGHNT and CDR2 is YYREEE (reference sequence). This CDR3 spans 15 amino acids. Study outcomes and limitations: Public TCR beta family frequency separated CMV-and-HLA carriers, including in an independent cohort. Dominating the ex vivo response were HLA-C-restricted CMV-specific TCR beta clonotypes.

TCRdb used MiXCR to reprocess the reads, holding one entry per CDR3 protein. This sample has some 700,000 distinct CDR3 sequences; about 30% occur once, and the top ten carry 15% to 20%. With respect to this clonotype: Its antigen is not known.

This TCR was sampled from a human donor in good health (CMV status not recorded). Some clones in this sample may be carry-over from other donors' samples. The chain links TRBV5-4 to TRBJ2-3; 8 bases map to TRBD2. The sequences come from cultured PBMCs, collected from culture after CMV antigen stimulation. The CDR3 spells CASSWGAGGGDTQYF. In DNA form, the CDR3 reads TGTGCCAGCAGCTGGGGGGCGGGAGGAGGAGATACGCAGTATTTT.